The present TCR beta chain was sequenced within a study of CD8 T cells in ankylosing spondylitis. Study findings and constraints: Earlier literature documents some of the motif variants in reactive arthritis synovial fluid and blood. Disease-linked clones displayed a CD8+ phenotype and appeared relatively rarely in peripheral blood. A TCR beta motif made of several highly homologous variants seemed typical of ankylosing spondylitis blood.

Construction of TCR beta libraries was performed using quantitative 5'-RACE with molecular barcodes. TCRdb re-analysed the 5' RACE reads in MiXCR, keeping a single row per CDR3 protein. The repertoire has more than 600,000 distinct CDR3 sequences, 15% to 20% of them found once; the top ten carry 15% to 20%. This clonotype was counted a few times. Its antigen is still unknown. The CDR3 totals 14 residues. Germline V CDR1 and CDR2: ENHRY, SYGVKD. V shed 3 bases and J shed 3 bases, with 11 bases lying between them. The clonotype originates from a male donor with ankylosing spondylitis. Sequenced sample: blood, either unsorted or a sorted T cell fraction (not recorded which). V gene TRBV10-3 combines with J gene TRBJ1-1; possibly TRBD1 for D (5 bases). The CDR3 loop reads CAISEWGEDTEAFF. The CDR3 region has the DNA TGTGCCATCAGTGAATGGGGGGAGGACACTGAAGCTTTCTTT.